Listed here are 9 T cell receptor beta chains from one sample, sequenced in a study of blood T cell repertoires in COVID-19. This table comes from immunoSEQ multiplex PCR, and its TCRdb copy is limited to in-frame clones, with some not included. The repertoire consists of around 270,000 clones, with over 75% occurring once and the leading ten covering roughly 4%. What was sequenced was PBMCs or T cells enriched from blood (not recorded which). The source of these receptors is a woman aged 25 to 39 who had recovered from COVID-19.

The chain is built from TRBV5-8 and TRBJ1-4; D might be TRBD1 (6 bases). V was trimmed by 0 bases and J by 8 bases, leaving 11 bases between them. CDR1 is SGHTS, CDR2 YDEGEE, per germline. This CDR3 spans 14 amino acids. CDR3 in amino acids: CASSLVQGSEKLFF. The CDR3 coding sequence is TGTGCCAGCAGCTTGGTGCAGGGGAGCGAAAAACTGTTTTTT.

The chain recombines TRBV5-4 with TRBJ2-1, with TRBD2 identical over 12 bases. CDR1 SGHNT and CDR2 YYREEE come from the germline V gene (reference sequence). The V gene end was trimmed by 1 base and the J gene end by 7 bases; junction bases not matched to a gene: 9. The length of the CDR3 is 17 residues. The CDR3 loop reads CASSLPSGGAWGNEQFF. CDR3 in DNA: TGTGCCAGCAGCTTGCCTAGCGGGGGGGCCTGGGGGAATGAGCAGTTCTTC. Filled out from reference TRBV5-4 and TRBJ2-1, the complete variable domain reads ETGVTQSPTHLIKTRGQQVTLRCSSQSGHNTVSWYQQALGQGPQFIFQYYREEENGRGNFPPRFSGLQFPNYSSELNVNALELDDSALYLCASSLPSGGAWGNEQFFGPGTRLTVL.

The chain links TRBV5-1 to TRBJ1-1, with 7 bases identical to TRBD1. Germline V CDR1 and CDR2: SGHRS, YFSETQ. With V trimmed by 3 bases and J by 6 bases, 5 bases remained unmatched. The CDR3 length is 13 residues. CDR3 region: CASSSPGTAEAFF. Written as DNA, the CDR3 is TGCGCCAGCAGCTCGCCCGGGACAGCTGAAGCTTTCTTT.

This rearrangement joins TRBV25-1 to TRBJ1-2; D not resolved. Trimming stripped 4 bases from V and 7 bases from J, with 7 bases between. The CDR3 is 11 amino acids. CDR1 and CDR2 (germline): MGHDK, SYGVNS. CDR3 sequence (DNA): TGTGCCAGCAGTGGCGGCCTTGGCTACACCTTC. Protein: CASSGGLGYTF.

This clone was seen more than once but under ten times. The CDR3 nucleotides are TGCGCCAGCAGCGACAGGGGCACAGATACGCAGTATTTT. Protein: CASSDRGTDTQYF. The chain joins TRBV5-1 to TRBJ2-3; 7 positions agree with TRBD1. This CDR3 is 13 amino acids long. Trimming took 4 bases from V and 1 from J; bases not matched to a gene: 0. CDR1 and CDR2 (germline): SGHRS, YFSETQ.

The CDR3 DNA sequence: TGTGCCAGCAGTGAAGACGGACAGGGTTTCTCCGAGCAGTACTTC. As protein: CASSEDGQGFSEQYF. The rearrangement joins TRBV2 to TRBJ2-7; 8 bases map to TRBD1. This CDR3 region has 15 residues. In germline, CDR1 is SNHLY, CDR2 FYNNEI. V lost 1 base, J lost 6 bases, and 8 bases stayed unmatched.

This chain connects TRBV20-1 to TRBJ2-7; TRBD2 is a possible D gene (5 bases). Germline CDR1 reads DFQATT; CDR2 reads SNEGSKA (reference sequence). Trimming stripped 3 bases from V and 3 bases from J, with 6 bases between. The CDR3 is made up of 11 amino acids. The CDR3 sequence is CSASRGYEQYF. The CDR3 nucleotides are TGCAGTGCTAGCCGGGGCTACGAGCAGTACTTC.

This clone was seen once. The chain recombines TRBV28 with TRBJ2-3; perhaps TRBD1 as D (6 bases). Trimming took off 6 bases at V and 3 bases at J, with 16 bases between the two ends. This CDR3 has 15 residues. Germline loops: CDR1 MDHEN, CDR2 SYDVKM. The CDR3 DNA reads as TGTGCCAGCAGAATTACAGGGAAGGGGACAGATACGCAGTATTTT. Its protein is CASRITGKGTDTQYF. The full variable domain, with the rest looked up from reference TRBV28 and TRBJ2-3, is DVKVTQSSRYLVKRTGEKVFLECVQDMDHENMFWYRQDPGLGLRLIYFSYDVKMKEKGDIPEGYSVSREKKERFSLILESASTNQTSMYLCASRITGKGTDTQYFGPGTRLTVL.

This CDR3 is CASSPVTKGYEQFF. CDR3 in DNA: TGTGCCAGCTCACCGGTAACCAAGGGGTACGAGCAGTTCTTC. The chain has TRBV18 and TRBJ2-1; maybe TRBD1 (5 bases). V gave up 3 bases and J gave up 10 bases, with 16 bases separating them. CDR1 and CDR2 from the germline V gene are KGHSH and LQKENI. This CDR3 is built from 14 residues.